The 14 T cell receptor beta chains below were found in one sample sequenced in a study of blood T cell repertoires in COVID-19. Data came from immunoSEQ multiplex PCR; TCRdb stores just in-frame clones and leaves some out. This sample has 310,000 or so clones, with 86% found just once. Sequencing input: peripheral blood. The receptor source for this set is a woman in her thirties who had recovered from COVID-19.

This clone was found once. V and J are TRBV18 and TRBJ1-3; maybe TRBD1 (5 bases). Germline CDR1 KGHSH, CDR2 LQKENI. Trimming took 2 bases from V and 2 from J, leaving 10 bases between them. The CDR3 is 15 amino acids. The CDR3 DNA is TGTGCCAGCTCACCAATCGCAGGGACTGGAAACACCATATATTTT. This codes for CASSPIAGTGNTIYF.

This sequence joins TRBV11-2 and TRBJ2-7; D gene ambiguous. The germline V gene has CDR1 SGHAT and CDR2 FQNNGV. V was clipped by 4 bases and J by 6 bases, with 10 bases between them. The CDR3 is 12 residues long. The CDR3: CASSYEEREQYF. DNA of the CDR3: TGTGCCAGCAGCTATGAGGAGCGCGAGCAGTACTTC. Full variable domain (outside the CDR3, taken from reference TRBV11-2 and TRBJ2-7): EAGVAQSPRYKIIEKRQSVAFWCNPISGHATLYWYQQILGQGPKLLIQFQNNGVVDDSQLPKDRFSAERLKGVDSTLKIQPAKLEDSAVYLCASSYEEREQYFGPGTRLTVT.

The chain is built from TRBV21-1 and TRBJ2-4; the D call TRBD2 from the table was never checked on the DNA. TRBV21-1 is a pseudogene segment. The CDR3 covers 15 residues. The CDR3 is CASSNRKLAKNIQYF. The DNA of the CDR3 is TGTGCCAGCAGCAATCGTAAGCTAGCCAAAAACATTCAGTACTTC.

This chain joins TRBV24-1 and TRBJ1-2, with D possibly TRBD1 on 6 matching bases. V lost 4 bases and J lost 3, with 20 bases in between. Looked up from germline, CDR1 is KGHDR and CDR2 is SFDVKD. The CDR3 totals 17 residues. CDR3 bases: TGTGCCACCAGTGACCCCACCGTGACCTCAGGGGACTATGGCTACACCTTC. Translated: CATSDPTVTSGDYGYTF.

This chain uses TRBV28 with TRBJ2-1; 11 bases align to TRBD2. Germline V CDR1 and CDR2: MDHEN, SYDVKM. The CDR3 has 15 amino acids. Unmatched junction bases numbered 3, after V lost 2 bases and J lost 6 bases. The chain's CDR3 is CASSLGLAGSNEQFF. The CDR3 nucleotides read TGTGCCAGCAGTTTAGGACTAGCGGGTTCCAATGAGCAGTTCTTC.

The chain is built from TRBV7-2 and TRBJ1-2; D is unclear. Trimming cost V 1 base and J 4 bases, with 7 bases left between them. Germline V gives CDR1 SGHTA, CDR2 FQGNSA. CDR3 length: 13 residues. The CDR3, as DNA: TGTGCCAGCAGCTTAGGCAGTACCTATGGCTACACCTTC. Protein sequence: CASSLGSTYGYTF.

J is TRBJ2-3 and V is TRBV30; 7 bases line up with TRBD2. In germline, CDR1 is GTSNPN, CDR2 SVGIG (reference sequence). J lost 4 bases, V lost 3 bases, and 13 bases had no gene match. The CDR3 is made up of 16 amino acids. CDR3 region: CAWSPHRTSVADTQYF. The CDR3 coding sequence is TGTGCCTGGAGCCCGCACAGAACTAGCGTCGCAGATACGCAGTATTTT. The full variable domain, its missing parts supplied by reference TRBV30 and TRBJ2-3, is SQTIHQWPATLVQPVGSPLSLECTVEGTSNPNLYWYRQAAGRGLQLLFYSVGIGQISSEVPQNLSASRPQDRQFILSSKKLLLSDSGFYLCAWSPHRTSVADTQYFGPGTRLTVL.

The gene calls are TRBV19 and TRBJ2-1; possible D gene TRBD2, 7 bases. Germline assignment: CDR1 LNHDA and CDR2 SQIVND (reference sequence). The CDR3 is 16 amino acids. Deletions cut 3 bases from V and 4 bases from J, with 16 bases between. CDR3 in amino acids: CASSILGEGGYNEQFF. The CDR3 DNA is TGTGCCAGTAGTATTCTTGGGGAGGGGGGATACAATGAGCAGTTCTTC.

The rearrangement joins TRBV7-2 to TRBJ2-7, with a possible D match to TRBD2 (5 bases). Germline CDR1 SGHTA, CDR2 FQGNSA. Trimming pared 2 bases from V and 6 bases from J, leaving 14 bases between. The CDR3 runs 14 residues. CDR3 in amino acids: CASSLTPGSGEQYF. As DNA, the CDR3 is TGTGCCAGCAGCTTAACCCCGGGGTCTGGCGAGCAGTACTTC.

This chain uses TRBV9 with TRBJ2-5; 9 nucleotides agree with TRBD1. This CDR3 has 16 amino acids. V shed 2 bases and J 3 bases; nucleotides not matched to a gene: 8. The germline gives CDR1 SGDLS, CDR2 YYNGEE. CDR3 region: CASSVLQGANEETQYF. The CDR3 DNA reads TGTGCCAGCAGCGTCTTACAGGGGGCGAACGAAGAGACCCAGTACTTC.

This chain uses TRBV19 with TRBJ2-3; 7 positions agree with TRBD2. The CDR3 covers 13 residues. Germline V gene sequence: CDR1 LNHDA, CDR2 SQIVND (reference sequence). J lost 6 bases, V lost 4 bases, and 4 bases had no gene match. Written as DNA, the CDR3 is TGTGCCAGTAGTACTAACGGGGGGGATACGCAGTATTTT. Amino acids: CASSTNGGDTQYF.

The V call is TRBV12-3 or TRBV12-4, the J call TRBJ2-5; a possible D gene is TRBD1 (6 bases). This CDR3 comprises 13 residues. The V end was cut by 4 bases, the J end by 2 bases, with 8 bases between. The chain's CDR3 is CASSSGQQETQYF. The CDR3 DNA sequence: TGTGCCAGCAGTTCTGGACAGCAAGAGACCCAGTACTTC.

The CDR3 nucleotides read TGTGCCTGGACAACCGGAGGAGCCCTCCACTTT. This gives the protein CAWTTGGALHF. The gene calls are TRBV30 and TRBJ1-6; D unresolved. Germline V gene data show CDR1 as GTSNPN and CDR2 as SVGIG (reference sequence). The CDR3 totals 11 residues. V gave up 4 bases and J gave up 14 bases, with 12 bases separating them.

V and J are TRBV7-9 and TRBJ1-1; TRBD1 might be the D (5 bases). Trimming removed 4 bases from V and 1 base from J, with 10 bases in between. CDR1 and CDR2 (germline): SEHNR, FQNEAQ (reference sequence). The CDR3 is 14 residues long. For the CDR3, the DNA is TGTGCCAGCAGCTCCGGAGGGGCGAACACTGAAGCTTTCTTT. Translation gives CASSSGGANTEAFF.